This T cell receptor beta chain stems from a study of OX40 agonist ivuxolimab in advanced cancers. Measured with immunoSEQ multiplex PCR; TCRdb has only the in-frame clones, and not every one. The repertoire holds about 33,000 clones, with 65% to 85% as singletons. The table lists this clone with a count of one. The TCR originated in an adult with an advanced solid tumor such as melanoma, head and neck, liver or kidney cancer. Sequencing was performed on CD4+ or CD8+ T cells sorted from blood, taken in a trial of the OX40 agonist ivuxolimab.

The CDR3 region has the DNA TGTGCCTGGAGTAAACACAGGGGGGGCGAGCAGTACTTC. It translates to CAWSKHRGGEQYF. The rearrangement uses TRBV30 and TRBJ2-7; D is possibly TRBD1 (8 bases). There are 13 residues in the CDR3. Trimming took off 2 bases at V and 6 bases at J, with 14 bases between the two ends. Germline loops: CDR1 GTSNPN, CDR2 SVGIG (reference sequence).